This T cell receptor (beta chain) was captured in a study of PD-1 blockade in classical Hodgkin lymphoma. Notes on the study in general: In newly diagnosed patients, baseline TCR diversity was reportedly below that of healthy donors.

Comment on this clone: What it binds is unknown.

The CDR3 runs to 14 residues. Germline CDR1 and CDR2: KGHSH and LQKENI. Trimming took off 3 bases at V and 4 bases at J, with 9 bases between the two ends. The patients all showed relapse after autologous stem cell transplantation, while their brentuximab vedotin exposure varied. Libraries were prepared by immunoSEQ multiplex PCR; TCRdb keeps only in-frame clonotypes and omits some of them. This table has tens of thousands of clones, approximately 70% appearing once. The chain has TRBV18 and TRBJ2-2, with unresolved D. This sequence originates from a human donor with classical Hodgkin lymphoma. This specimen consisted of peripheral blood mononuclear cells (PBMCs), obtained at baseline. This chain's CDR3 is CASSPRGSTGELFF. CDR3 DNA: TGTGCCAGCTCACCCCGAGGTTCCACCGGGGAGCTGTTTTTT.